The 25 T cell receptor beta chains below come from one sample, sequenced in a study of response to subunit inactivated influenza vaccine. TCRdb re-analysed the RT-PCR reads in MiXCR, keeping a single row per CDR3 protein. The profile shows about 310,000 distinct CDR3 sequences, about a fifth of them singletons. The specimen comprised PBMCs from blood, sampled about 20 months after vaccination. The receptors were sampled from a man aged 50 to 75 who received an inactivated influenza vaccine.

In this sample, this clonotype turned up a few times. The junction departs from the called germline gene at one end, perhaps through a read error. The chain joins TRBV7-7 to TRBJ2-5; D is ambiguous. The CDR3 is 15 residues long. Germline V lookup: CDR1 SSHAT, CDR2 FNYEAQ (reference sequence). The CDR3 protein is CASSLTFSTQETQYF. As DNA, the CDR3 is TGTGCTAGCAGCTTAACGTTCTCGACCCAAGAGACCCAGTACTTC.

This clonotype was seen more than once but under ten times. The CDR3 region is CASSGRTAVGQPQHF. CDR3 nucleotide sequence: TGTGCCAGCAGTGGTCGGACAGCCGTTGGTCAGCCCCAGCATTTT. This chain connects TRBV2 to TRBJ1-5; tentatively, D is TRBD1 (6 bases). Per germline, CDR1 SNHLY and CDR2 FYNNEI. This CDR3 has 15 residues. Trimming left V 4 bases short and J 6 bases short, with 16 bases between.

DNA for the CDR3: TGTGCCAGCAGCCCCGGGACAGGGCCAGGTGGCTACACCTTC. Amino acids: CASSPGTGPGGYTF. The chain combines TRBV14 with TRBJ1-2, with TRBD1 identical over 9 bases. V shed 4 bases and J 7 bases; nucleotides not matched to a gene: 7. Germline CDR1 and CDR2: SGHDN and FVKESK. The CDR3 runs 14 residues.

The CDR3: CASTKTGNTEAFF. CDR3 bases: TGTGCCAGCACCAAGACAGGGAACACTGAAGCTTTCTTT. The genes are TRBV12-3 or TRBV12-4 and TRBJ1-1, with D perhaps TRBD1 (6 bases). Trimming removed 7 bases at V and 1 base at J, with 10 bases between. CDR3 length: 13 amino acids.

In this sample, this clonotype turned up many times. The CDR3 DNA follows: TGTGCCAGCAGTTCAGGGTCCAGCAATCAGCCCCAGCATTTT. Translating it yields CASSSGSSNQPQHF. The rearrangement uses TRBV28 and TRBJ1-5; weak D call: TRBD1 (5 bases). Looked up from germline, CDR1 is MDHEN and CDR2 is SYDVKM. V lost 4 bases, J lost 1 base, and 8 bases lay in between. CDR3 length: 14 amino acids.

This clonotype has a count of ten or more. The gene calls are TRBV12-3 or TRBV12-4 and TRBJ1-1; the D is unclear. The V and J ends lost 2 bases and 0 bases respectively, with 7 bases between them. The CDR3 contains 14 residues. This CDR3 is CASSLYSMNTEAFF. CDR3 sequence (DNA): TGTGCCAGCAGTTTATACAGCATGAACACTGAAGCTTTCTTT.

At least ten counts were recorded for this clonotype. The V and J genes are TRBV6-5 and TRBJ1-2; D not resolved. The germline CDR1 and CDR2 sequences are MNHEY and SVGAGI. This CDR3 spans 14 amino acids. V lost 4 bases and J 1 base, leaving 10 bases between the germline ends. The CDR3 protein is CASSSSSFNYGYTF. The CDR3 DNA sequence: TGTGCCAGCAGTTCCTCCAGTTTTAACTATGGCTACACCTTC.

The chain carries TRBV29-1 and TRBJ1-1; D not certain. Germline V gene sequence: CDR1 SQVTM, CDR2 ANQGSEA. V lost 5 bases and J lost 7, with 14 bases in between. The CDR3 has 12 amino acids. The CDR3 sequence: CSVSPDRGEAFF. The CDR3 DNA reads TGCAGCGTTTCCCCAGACCGAGGTGAAGCTTTCTTT.

This clonotype occurred a few times. This sequence joins TRBV5-1 and TRBJ1-1, with D perhaps matching TRBD1 (5 bases). Trimming removed 0 bases from V and 6 bases from J, with 12 bases in between. This CDR3 is 14 amino acids long. The germline gives CDR1 SGHRS, CDR2 YFSETQ. CDR3 in amino acids: CASSLGPRASEAFF. The CDR3 region has the DNA TGCGCCAGCAGCTTGGGTCCCAGGGCCTCTGAAGCTTTCTTT.

V and J are TRBV28 and TRBJ2-5; 8 nucleotides align to TRBD1. V lost 6 bases to trimming and J lost 9 bases; unmatched junction nucleotides: 9. Germline V gene data show CDR1 as MDHEN and CDR2 as SYDVKM. CDR3 length equals 13 residues. In DNA form, the CDR3 reads TGTGCCAGCAGGTCGGGACAGGCGAGATCCCAGTACTTC. This gives the protein CASRSGQARSQYF.

The CDR3 DNA follows: TGTGCCAGCAGCCGTGGGGCGCTGAGAGAGGGCTACACCTTC. It specifies CASSRGALREGYTF. V gene TRBV7-9 combines with J gene TRBJ1-2, with D tentatively TRBD1 (5 bases). Trimming cost V 5 bases and J 8 bases, with 18 bases left between them. This CDR3 contains 14 residues. Germline assignment: CDR1 SEHNR and CDR2 FQNEAQ (reference sequence).

This clonotype was counted only a few times. This chain joins TRBV11-1 and TRBJ1-2, with D possibly matching TRBD1 (6 bases). The CDR3 runs 18 residues. Germline V gene lookup returns CDR1 SGHAT and CDR2 FQDESV (reference sequence). The ends were cut back, 5 bases at V and 1 base at J, with 23 bases in the middle. CDR3 sequence: CASSKKGRDNMHNYGYTF. Written as DNA, the CDR3 is TGTGCCAGCAGCAAAAAAGGAAGGGACAACATGCATAACTATGGCTACACCTTC.

The V gene is TRBV5-1, the J gene TRBJ2-7; TRBD2 aligns across 11 bases. The CDR3 is made up of 17 amino acids. Germline V gene lookup returns CDR1 SGHRS and CDR2 YFSETQ. The trim removed 1 base at V and 3 bases at J, leaving 9 bases unmatched. The CDR3 DNA reads TGCGCCAGCAGCTTGCTTCCTAGCGGGGGGTCGATCTACGAGCAGTACTTC. Its translation is CASSLLPSGGSIYEQYF.

J is TRBJ2-1 and V is TRBV12-3 or TRBV12-4, with a possible D match to TRBD2 (5 bases). The CDR3 contains 12 residues. V was clipped by 2 bases and J by 9 bases, with 8 bases between them. The CDR3 region is CASSLWSGEQFF. The CDR3 DNA is TGTGCCAGCAGTTTATGGAGCGGTGAGCAGTTCTTC.

This clonotype was recorded a few times. The chain carries TRBV12-3 or TRBV12-4 and TRBJ2-2, with 8 bases that match TRBD2. With V trimmed by 6 bases and J by 4 bases, 4 bases remained unmatched. The CDR3 has 14 amino acids. CDR3 sequence (DNA): TGTGCCAGCAGCCCCGGGGGGGGCACCGGGGAGCTGTTTTTT. Amino acids: CASSPGGGTGELFF.

A few counts support this clonotype. At one end, the junction sequence differs from germline, possibly due to a read error. The rearrangement links TRBV12-3 or TRBV12-4 to TRBJ2-2; TRBD1 or TRBD2 may be the D gene (5 bases each). This CDR3 has 15 amino acids. CDR3 bases: TGTGCCAGCAGTTTAGGGGGGATCCACACCGAGGAGCTGTTTTTT. Translation: CASSLGGIHTEELFF.

This clonotype has a handful of counts. V gene TRBV3-1 combines with J gene TRBJ1-6; D gene ambiguous. V gave up 1 base and J gave up 5 bases, with 6 bases separating them. Germline V gene data show CDR1 as LGHDT and CDR2 as YNNKEL (reference sequence). The CDR3 spans 14 residues. CDR3 loop: CASSQGRDNSPLHF. CDR3 DNA sequence: TGTGCCAGCAGCCAAGGGCGAGATAATTCACCCCTCCACTTT.

This clonotype was seen a few times. This chain joins TRBV18 and TRBJ2-2; D gene unclear. The CDR3 contains 12 residues. Germline V CDR1 and CDR2: KGHSH, LQKENI. V shed 2 bases and J shed 5 bases, with 3 bases lying between them. CDR3 in amino acids: CASSPRTGELFF. The CDR3 coding sequence is TGTGCCAGCTCACCAAGGACCGGGGAGCTGTTTTTT.

This chain joins TRBV18 and TRBJ2-7; 10 bases agree with TRBD1. With V trimmed by 2 bases and J by 5 bases, 6 bases remained unmatched. The germline CDR1 and CDR2 sequences are KGHSH and LQKENI. This CDR3 contains 15 residues. The CDR3 here is CASSPNRDRGNEQYF. DNA of the CDR3: TGTGCCAGCTCACCAAACCGGGACAGGGGAAACGAGCAGTACTTC.

This clonotype was detected ten times or more. V usage is TRBV5-1 and J usage is TRBJ1-1; TRBD1 matches at 9 bases. The CDR3 length is 16 residues. V shed 1 base, J shed 3 bases, and the junction held 7 bases outside the gene matches. Germline CDR1 SGHRS, CDR2 YFSETQ. CDR3 residues: CASSLYTGGAYTEAFF. In nucleotides, the CDR3 is TGCGCCAGCAGCTTGTATACAGGGGGCGCGTACACTGAAGCTTTCTTT.

The V call is TRBV7-2, the J call TRBJ1-2, with TRBD1 as a possible D gene (5 bases). Trimming took off 5 bases at V and 4 bases at J, with 17 bases between the two ends. CDR3 length equals 15 residues. CDR1 and CDR2 from the germline V gene are SGHTA and FQGNSA. The CDR3 loop reads CASSLRPTGGYGYTF. Written as DNA, the CDR3 is TGTGCCAGCAGCCTACGGCCAACGGGGGGCTATGGCTACACCTTC.

V gene TRBV12-2 combines with J gene TRBJ2-5. TRBV12-2 has pseudogene status. This CDR3 is 11 amino acids long. CDR3 bases: TGTGCAAGTCGCTTTGAAGAGACCCAGTACTTC. Its protein is CASRFEETQYF.

This clonotype appeared a single time. The chain is built from TRBV2 and TRBJ2-1; weak D call: TRBD2 (6 bases). The CDR3 spans 14 residues. Looked up from germline, CDR1 is SNHLY and CDR2 is FYNNEI. Trimming removed 3 bases from V and 3 bases from J, with 9 bases in between. The CDR3 loop is CASSDAGIYNEQFF. The CDR3 nucleotides are TGTGCCAGCAGTGATGCGGGAATCTACAATGAGCAGTTCTTC. Full variable domain (outside the CDR3, taken from reference TRBV2 and TRBJ2-1): EPEVTQTPSHQVTQMGQEVILRCVPISNHLYFYWYRQILGQKVEFLVSFYNNEISEKSEIFDDQFSVERPDGSNFTLKIRSTKLEDSAMYFCASSDAGIYNEQFFGPGTRLTVL.

The chain joins TRBV7-6 to TRBJ1-2; D might be TRBD1 (5 bases). This CDR3 contains 13 residues. Between the trimmed V and J ends, which lost 5 bases and 2 bases, there was a span of 9 bases. Germline assignment: CDR1 SGHVS and CDR2 FNYEAQ. The CDR3 spells CASSAGTNYGYTF. CDR3 bases: TGTGCCAGCAGCGCCGGGACCAACTATGGCTACACCTTC.

The gene calls are TRBV7-2 and TRBJ1-2; a weak D match, TRBD1 (5 bases). This CDR3 region has 12 residues. V was pared by 5 bases and J by 6 bases, with 10 bases between. CDR1 and CDR2 from the germline V gene are SGHTA and FQGNSA. CDR3 bases: TGTGCCAGCAGCCCCGGGGCGCATGGCTACACCTTC. Protein: CASSPGAHGYTF. The full variable domain, completed using reference TRBV7-2 and TRBJ1-2, is GAGVSQSPSNKVTEKGKDVELRCDPISGHTALYWYRQSLGQGLEFLIYFQGNSAPDKSGLPSDRFSAERTGGSVSTLTIQRTQQEDSAVYLCASSPGAHGYTFGSGTRLTVV.